Below, 25 T cell receptor beta chains from the same sample are listed, as sequenced in a study of blood T cell repertoires in COVID-19. Profiling relied on immunoSEQ multiplex PCR, and the TCRdb table lists in-frame clones only, not all of them. The table includes more than 200,000 clones, approximately 86% detected once. Source material: peripheral blood. All receptors come from a woman aged 60-75 years with COVID-19, enrolled during active disease.

The V call is TRBV6-1, the J call TRBJ2-1, with 7 bases that match TRBD2. Trimming at V came to 0 bases and at J to 4 bases, leaving 9 bases not matched to a gene. Germline V gene sequence: CDR1 MNHNS, CDR2 SASEGT. The CDR3 contains 17 residues. CDR3 residues: CASSEALASGGYNEQFF. In DNA form, the CDR3 reads TGTGCCAGCAGTGAAGCGCTTGCTAGCGGAGGTTACAATGAGCAGTTCTTC.

This sequence joins TRBV19 and TRBJ1-4, with D perhaps TRBD1 (6 bases). Germline CDR1 and CDR2: LNHDA and SQIVND (reference sequence). Trimming left V 6 bases short and J 5 bases short, with 19 bases between. This CDR3 is built from 16 residues. The CDR3 DNA reads as TGTGCCAGTAGGACCCCGGTAGCGGGGGGCAATGAAAAACTGTTTTTT. Encoded protein: CASRTPVAGGNEKLFF.

This chain links TRBV20-1 with TRBJ1-3; D is unclear. Germline V CDR1 and CDR2: DFQATT, SNEGSKA (reference sequence). Between the trimmed V and J ends, which lost 3 bases and 3 bases, there was a span of 9 bases. The CDR3 is 13 amino acids. The CDR3 DNA sequence: TGCAGTGCTAGTTGGGGAGTTGGAAACACCATATATTTT. Translated, it gives CSASWGVGNTIYF.

This clone turned up a few times. The chain joins TRBV7-2 to TRBJ2-2; TRBD2 might be the D (8 bases). This CDR3 is 16 amino acids long. CDR1 is SGHTA, CDR2 FQGNSA, per germline. The ends were cut back, 5 bases at V and 4 bases at J, with 17 bases in the middle. The CDR3: CASSTGGGWSTGELFF. CDR3 sequence (DNA): TGTGCCAGCAGCACGGGAGGGGGCTGGTCCACCGGGGAGCTGTTTTTT.

The chain carries TRBV7-3 and TRBJ1-1; D unresolved. The CDR3 has 13 residues. CDR1 SGHTA and CDR2 FQGTGA come from the germline V gene. Trimming stripped 5 bases from V and 5 bases from J, with 12 bases between. CDR3 region: CASSHSSGTEAFF. CDR3 DNA: TGTGCCAGCAGCCATTCGTCCGGGACTGAAGCTTTCTTT.

This clone came up a few times. The gene calls are TRBV7-6 and TRBJ1-6, with 11 bases lining up with TRBD1. J lost 7 bases, V lost 4 bases, and 3 bases had no gene match. CDR3 size: 15 residues. CDR1 and CDR2 (germline): SGHVS, FNYEAQ. The CDR3 reads CASSSGTGGNSPLHF. For the CDR3, the DNA is TGTGCCAGCAGCTCCGGGACAGGGGGGAATTCACCCCTCCACTTT.

This chain joins TRBV9 and TRBJ1-3; possible D gene TRBD1, 5 bases. The germline V and J ends were trimmed by 1 base and 0 bases, with 11 bases remaining between them. Germline V gives CDR1 SGDLS, CDR2 YYNGEE. This CDR3 region has 16 residues. As DNA, the CDR3 is TGTGCCAGCAGCGTACAGGGATCGCACTCTGGAAACACCATATATTTT. Protein product: CASSVQGSHSGNTIYF.

The chain uses TRBV12-3 or TRBV12-4 and TRBJ2-5; a weak D match, TRBD1 (5 bases). The germline V and J ends were trimmed by 6 bases and 3 bases, with 11 bases remaining between them. This CDR3 has 13 amino acids. The CDR3 sequence is CASRVDTEETQYF. Written as DNA, the CDR3 is TGTGCCAGCAGGGTGGACACCGAAGAGACCCAGTACTTC.

The chain employs TRBV20-1 and TRBJ2-3, with a weak D call TRBD2 (5 bases). The CDR3 extends over 15 amino acids. V shed 3 bases and J shed 1 base, with 14 bases lying between them. The germline V gene has CDR1 DFQATT and CDR2 SNEGSKA (reference sequence). The CDR3 sequence: CSASRASLRTDTQYF. The CDR3 nucleotides read TGCAGTGCTAGTAGGGCTAGCCTCCGCACAGATACGCAGTATTTT.

This clone appeared a few times. J is TRBJ2-7 and V is TRBV3-1 (or the pseudogene TRBV3-2); 13 positions match TRBD2. V gave up 5 bases and J gave up 7 bases; unmatched junction bases: 8. This CDR3 has 15 amino acids. CDR1 LGHDT and CDR2 YNNKEL come from the germline V gene (reference sequence). The CDR3 is CASSGRLAGGREQYF. CDR3 sequence (DNA): TGTGCCAGCAGCGGCCGACTAGCGGGAGGACGGGAGCAGTACTTC.

The V gene is TRBV2, the J gene TRBJ1-4, with 7 positions matching TRBD1. Germline V gene sequence: CDR1 SNHLY, CDR2 FYNNEI. With V trimmed by 4 bases and J by 0 bases, 2 bases remained unmatched. The CDR3 spans 15 residues. CDR3 DNA sequence: TGTGCCAGCAGTGGACAGGGCACAACTAATGAAAAACTGTTTTTT. As protein: CASSGQGTTNEKLFF.

The chain couples TRBV5-6 to TRBJ2-1; weak D call: TRBD1 (5 bases). In germline, CDR1 is SGHDT, CDR2 YYEEEE. V lost 2 bases and J 6 bases, leaving 15 bases between the germline ends. The CDR3 runs 15 residues. The CDR3 protein is CASSFRVGSINEQFF. In DNA form, the CDR3 reads TGTGCCAGCAGCTTCAGGGTCGGTTCCATCAATGAGCAGTTCTTC.

This CDR3 is CASSYFFTPGQGFLNIQYF. In DNA form, the CDR3 reads TGTGCCAGCAGTTACTTTTTTACACCGGGACAGGGGTTCTTGAACATTCAGTACTTC. This rearrangement joins TRBV6-2 or TRBV6-3 to TRBJ2-4, with 10 bases aligning to TRBD1. Germline-derived CDR1 and CDR2 are MNHEY and SVGEGT. V was clipped by 1 base and J by 7 bases; unmatched bases: 16. This CDR3 contains 19 residues.

V usage is TRBV20-1 and J usage is TRBJ2-7; possibly TRBD2 for D (6 bases). This CDR3 region has 11 residues. Trimming pared 6 bases from V and 5 bases from J, leaving 11 bases between. Germline V CDR1 and CDR2: DFQATT, SNEGSKA (reference sequence). The CDR3 is CSAPGGNEQYF. The CDR3 DNA reads TGCAGTGCCCCAGGAGGGAACGAGCAGTACTTC.

J is TRBJ2-5 and V is TRBV28; 9 nucleotides line up with TRBD2. The CDR3 extends over 17 amino acids. V lost 3 bases and J lost 4; bases outside the gene matches: 12. CDR1 is MDHEN, CDR2 SYDVKM, per germline. The CDR3 DNA sequence: TGTGCCAGCAGTTTCGTATTCCGCGGGAGGGCTGGAGAGACCCAGTACTTC. Its translation: CASSFVFRGRAGETQYF.

The table lists this clone with a count of one. The V call is TRBV3-1 (or the pseudogene TRBV3-2), the J call TRBJ1-2, with D perhaps matching TRBD1 (5 bases). Germline CDR1 reads LGHDT; CDR2 reads YNNKEL (reference sequence). The CDR3 contains 15 residues. Trimming removed 1 base from V and 4 bases from J, with 13 bases in between. In DNA form, the CDR3 reads TGTGCCAGCAGCCAAGGGAAGGGGCTTAGCTATGGCTACACCTTC. Translated: CASSQGKGLSYGYTF.

J is TRBJ2-5 and V is TRBV19, with a weak D call TRBD2 (5 bases). V dropped 6 bases and J dropped 5 bases, with 13 bases sitting between them. The length of the CDR3 is 13 residues. Per germline, CDR1 LNHDA and CDR2 SQIVND (reference sequence). CDR3 nucleotides: TGTGCCAGTAGCCCGGGGTCCGGGGAGACCCAGTACTTC. This sequence encodes CASSPGSGETQYF. Full variable domain (missing parts from reference TRBV19 and TRBJ2-5): DGGITQSPKYLFRKEGQNVTLSCEQNLNHDAMYWYRQDPGQGLRLIYYSQIVNDFQKGDIAEGYSVSREKKESFPLTVTSAQKNPTAFYLCASSPGSGETQYFGPGTRLLVL.

The genes are TRBV18 and TRBJ2-3; no firm D call. V was clipped by 5 bases and J by 3 bases, with 3 bases between them. Germline CDR1 KGHSH, CDR2 LQKENI. This CDR3 comprises 11 residues. Written as DNA, the CDR3 is TGTGCCAGCTCAGAGACAGATACGCAGTATTTT. This encodes CASSETDTQYF.

V gene TRBV30 combines with J gene TRBJ1-2, with 8 bases identical to TRBD1. This CDR3 has 13 residues. Trimming cost V 3 bases and J 0 bases; bases outside gene matches: 0. In germline, CDR1 is GTSNPN, CDR2 SVGIG (reference sequence). The CDR3 DNA is TGTGCCTGGAGGGACAGGGCTAACTATGGCTACACCTTC. Translated: CAWRDRANYGYTF.

The chain carries TRBV30 and TRBJ1-2, with TRBD1 matching 10 bases. The CDR3 is 14 residues long. Germline CDR1 reads GTSNPN; CDR2 reads SVGIG (reference sequence). Trimming at V came to 3 bases and at J to 3 bases, leaving 4 bases not matched to a gene. CDR3 protein: CAWRGQGSDYGYTF. The CDR3 coding sequence is TGTGCCTGGAGGGGACAGGGGTCTGACTATGGCTACACCTTC.

The chain uses TRBV6-5 and TRBJ2-2, with TRBD1 as a possible D gene (6 bases). V was trimmed by 2 bases and J by 6 bases, leaving 16 bases between them. Germline V CDR1 and CDR2: MNHEY, SVGAGI. CDR3 size: 16 residues. CDR3 sequence reads: CASSYPPGAGAGELFF. CDR3 bases: TGTGCCAGCAGTTACCCCCCAGGGGCAGGGGCCGGGGAGCTGTTTTTT.

J is TRBJ2-5 and V is TRBV25-1, with D possibly matching TRBD1 (6 bases). Germline values: CDR1 MGHDK, CDR2 SYGVNS. V was cut by 3 bases and J by 5 bases, with 10 bases left in between. CDR3 size: 13 residues. The CDR3 loop reads CASSDAGEETQYF. CDR3 sequence (DNA): TGTGCCAGCAGTGACGCAGGGGAGGAGACCCAGTACTTC.

The chain carries TRBV5-4 and TRBJ2-1, with TRBD2 matching over 14 bases. The CDR3 extends over 16 amino acids. Germline lookup yields CDR1 SGHNT and CDR2 YYREEE (reference sequence). V was pared by 2 bases and J by 7 bases, with 5 bases of the junction left unmatched. The CDR3 DNA follows: TGTGCCAGCAGCTTCCCGGGACTAGCGGGAGATAATGAGCAGTTCTTC. This gives the protein CASSFPGLAGDNEQFF.

The sample holds one count of this clone. The chain employs TRBV19 and TRBJ2-7, with 11 nucleotides matching TRBD2. The V segment lost 5 bases and the J segment 3 bases; nucleotides outside the gene matches: 3. The CDR3 loop spans 14 amino acids. Germline V lookup: CDR1 LNHDA, CDR2 SQIVND (reference sequence). CDR3 loop: CASSYGTSGYEQYF. In DNA form, the CDR3 reads TGTGCCAGTAGTTACGGGACTAGCGGCTACGAGCAGTACTTC.

The V call is TRBV18, the J call TRBJ2-5; possibly TRBD1 for D (6 bases). The CDR3 is 15 residues long. Trimming pared 3 bases from V and 2 bases from J, leaving 13 bases between. Per germline, CDR1 KGHSH and CDR2 LQKENI. The CDR3 DNA reads as TGTGCCAGCTCACCCACGCGGACAGCTCAAGAGACCCAGTACTTC. This codes for CASSPTRTAQETQYF. Complete variable domain (other parts from reference TRBV18 and TRBJ2-5): NAGVMQNPRHLVRRRGQEARLRCSPMKGHSHVYWYRQLPEEGLKFMVYLQKENIIDESGMPKERFSAEFPKEGPSILRIQQVVRGDSAAYFCASSPTRTAQETQYFGPGTRLLVL.